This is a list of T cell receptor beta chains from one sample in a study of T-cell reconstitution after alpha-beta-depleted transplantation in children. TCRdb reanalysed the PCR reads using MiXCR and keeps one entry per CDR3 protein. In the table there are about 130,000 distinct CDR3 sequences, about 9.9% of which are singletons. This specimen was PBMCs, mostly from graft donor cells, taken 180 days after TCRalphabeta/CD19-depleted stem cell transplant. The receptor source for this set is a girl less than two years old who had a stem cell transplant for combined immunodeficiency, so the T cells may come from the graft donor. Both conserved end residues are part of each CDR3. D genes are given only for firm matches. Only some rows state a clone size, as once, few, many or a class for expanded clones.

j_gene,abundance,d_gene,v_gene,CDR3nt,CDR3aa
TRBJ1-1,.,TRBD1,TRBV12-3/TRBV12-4,TGTGCCAGCAGTTTCGAAACGACAGGGCGAGGAGACACTGAAGCTTTCTTT,CASSFETTGRGDTEAFF
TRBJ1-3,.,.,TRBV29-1,TGCAGCGTTGTGGTTGGACGGGGGTTTTCTGGAAACACCATATATTTT,CSVVVGRGFSGNTIYF
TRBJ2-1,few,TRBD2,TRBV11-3,TGTGCCAGCAGGGGAGCGGGAGGGGACTTCTACAATGAGCAGTTCTTC,CASRGAGGDFYNEQFF
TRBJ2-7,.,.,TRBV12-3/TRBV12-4,TGTGCCAGCAGTTCATACTACGAGCAGTACTTC,CASSSYYEQYF
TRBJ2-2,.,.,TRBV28,TGTGCCATCAGTTTATACTCTAACAGCCAACCAAACACCGGGGAGCTGTTTTTT,CAISLYSNSQPNTGELFF
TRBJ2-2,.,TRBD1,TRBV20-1,TGCAGTGCTAGTCGGACAGGGCCCTCTTCCGGGGAGCTGTTTTTT,CSASRTGPSSGELFF
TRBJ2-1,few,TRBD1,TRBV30,TGTGCCTGGAGAGATGACAGGGAATACAATGAGCAGTTCTTC,CAWRDDREYNEQFF
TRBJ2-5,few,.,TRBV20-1,TGCAGTGCTATCACCTACTACTATAACCAAGAGACCCAGTACTTC,CSAITYYYNQETQYF
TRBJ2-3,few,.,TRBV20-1,TGCAGTGCCACGAAGGTACAGGGATTCCGTTTCGCAGATACGCAGTATTTT,CSATKVQGFRFADTQYF
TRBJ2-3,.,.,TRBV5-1,TGCGCCAGCAGCTTGGGGGCGCCGCTCGCAGATACGCAGTATTTT,CASSLGAPLADTQYF
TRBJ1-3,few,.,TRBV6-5,TGTGCCAGCAGTTACTCCCCAGCCGGAAACACCATATATTTT,CASSYSPAGNTIYF
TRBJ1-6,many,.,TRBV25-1,TGTGCCAGCAGTCCCGGACAAGGAAATTCACCCCTCCACTTT,CASSPGQGNSPLHF
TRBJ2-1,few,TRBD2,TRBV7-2,TGTGCCAGCAGCCCGGCGGGGGCCTACAATGAGCAGTTCTTC,CASSPAGAYNEQFF
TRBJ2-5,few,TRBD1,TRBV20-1,TGCAGTGCAAGAGAGGGGGCGGCGTATGTGGAGACCCAGTACTTC,CSAREGAAYVETQYF
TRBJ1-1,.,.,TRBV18,TGTGCCAGCTCACCACGGAGCGGGGTGAACACTGAAGCTTTCTTT,CASSPRSGVNTEAFF
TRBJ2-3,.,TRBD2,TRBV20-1,TGCAGTGCTAGAGATGCCGGGACTAGCGGGGGGACAGATACGCAGTATTTT,CSARDAGTSGGTDTQYF
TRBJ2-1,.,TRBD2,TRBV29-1,TGCAGCGTTGGGCGGGGGGTGAATGAGCAGTTCTTC,CSVGRGVNEQFF
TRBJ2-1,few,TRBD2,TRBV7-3,TGTGCCAGCAGCAAGGGACTAGCGGGAGATGAGCAGTTCTTC,CASSKGLAGDEQFF
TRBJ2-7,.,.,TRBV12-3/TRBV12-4,TGTGCCAGCACCCCGGGAGACGAGCAGTACTTC,CASTPGDEQYF
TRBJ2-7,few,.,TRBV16,TGTGCCAGCAGCCAAAGGGACACCGGGCCCTACGAGCAGTACTTC,CASSQRDTGPYEQYF
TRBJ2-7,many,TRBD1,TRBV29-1,TGCAGCGCCCGTATTTCGGACAGGGGTTACGAGCAGTACTTC,CSARISDRGYEQYF